This is a list of T cell receptor beta chains from one sample in a study of OX40 agonist ivuxolimab in advanced cancers. The assay was immunoSEQ multiplex PCR, and TCRdb's table has in-frame clones only and misses some. The data show 55,000 to 90,000 clones, 80% to 90% seen once. Sample: CD4+ or CD8+ T cells sorted from blood, taken in a trial of the OX40 agonist ivuxolimab. These receptors were obtained from an adult with an advanced solid tumor such as melanoma, head and neck, liver or kidney cancer. Each CDR3 is given with its conserved first and last residue. D genes are given only for firm matches. Clone size appears in some rows only: once, few, many, or a class for an expanded clone.

v_call,j_call,clone_size,d_call,cdr3_nt,cdr3_aa
TRBV5-1,TRBJ2-3,once,TRBD2,TGCGCCAGCAGCCGTCCTCTAGCGGACCCTATTGACCGCACAGATACGCAGTATTTT,CASSRPLADPIDRTDTQYF
TRBV5-1,TRBJ2-1,NA,TRBD1,TGCGCCAGCAGCACGCGACAGGGGATGAACAATGAGCAGTTCTTC,CASSTRQGMNNEQFF
TRBV6-1,TRBJ1-5,NA,NA,TGTGCCAGCAGTTTGGACAACAATCAGCCCCAGCATTTT,CASSLDNNQPQHF
TRBV19,TRBJ2-7,NA,NA,TGTGCCAGTAGTCCACCTGGGATTTTCAACTCCTACGAGCAGTACTTC,CASSPPGIFNSYEQYF
TRBV15,TRBJ1-3,once,TRBD1,TGTGCCACCAGCAAGGGTCCAGGGGGAGGCCCGTCTGGAAACACCATATATTTT,CATSKGPGGGPSGNTIYF
TRBV4-1,TRBJ2-2,NA,TRBD2,TGCGCCAGCAGCCAAGCCCGATTTAGGGCGGGGGGCCAGGTGAACACCGGGGAGCTGTTTTTT,CASSQARFRAGGQVNTGELFF
TRBV4-3,TRBJ2-2,NA,NA,TGCGCCAGCAGCCAAGATCCTAGACGGGTCACCGGGGAGCTGTTTTTT,CASSQDPRRVTGELFF
TRBV14,TRBJ1-1,few,NA,TGTGCCAGCAGCTCCCGATCTAACACTGAAGCTTTCTTT,CASSSRSNTEAFF
TRBV7-9,TRBJ1-2,NA,NA,TGTGCCAGCAGCGCGACAGGCGATGGCTACACCTTC,CASSATGDGYTF
TRBV28,TRBJ1-2,NA,TRBD1,TGTGCCAGCAGTTTATTAGGTCAGGGGGCGGACTATGGCTACACCTTC,CASSLLGQGADYGYTF
TRBV5-4,TRBJ1-2,NA,NA,TGTGCCAGCAGCCCAACCCCCGCGGGCCAGACTAACTATGGCTACACCTTC,CASSPTPAGQTNYGYTF
TRBV18,TRBJ2-3,NA,NA,TGTGCCAGCTCACCTGGACAGAGACGAACCGCAGATACGCAGTATTTT,CASSPGQRRTADTQYF
TRBV28,TRBJ1-4,NA,NA,TGTGCCAGCAGTTTAACAGGCCTGATTGAAAAACTGTTTTTT,CASSLTGLIEKLFF
TRBV6-6,TRBJ1-1,once,TRBD1,TGTGCCAGCAGTTACGAGGGGGCGCGTGCTGAAGCTTTCTTT,CASSYEGARAEAFF
TRBV6-5,TRBJ1-5,NA,NA,TGTGCCAGCAGCCCTGGGTTTTATCAGCCCCAGCATTTT,CASSPGFYQPQHF
TRBV28,TRBJ1-2,NA,TRBD1,TGTGCCAGCAGTCCTCCGGGACAGGGGGCCGTCGGCTACACCTTC,CASSPPGQGAVGYTF
TRBV5-1,TRBJ1-2,NA,TRBD1,TGCGCCAGCAGCTTTGACAGGGGGTATGGCTACACCTTC,CASSFDRGYGYTF
TRBV29-1,TRBJ1-4,NA,NA,TGCAGCGTTGAAGTGGGCGGAAGGATGAATGAAAAACTGTTTTTT,CSVEVGGRMNEKLFF
TRBV28,TRBJ1-5,NA,NA,TGTGCCAGCAGTTTAAGTCGACGGCCCCAGCATTTT,CASSLSRRPQHF
TRBV9,TRBJ2-7,NA,NA,TGTGCCAGCAGCCAAATGCAGGGCGCCGAGCAGTACTTC,CASSQMQGAEQYF
TRBV5-1,TRBJ1-1,once,NA,TGCGCCAGCAGCTTGGTACCCAGGGGCCCTGAAGCTTTCTTT,CASSLVPRGPEAFF
TRBV5-1,TRBJ2-7,NA,TRBD2,TGCGCCAGCAGCTTGCTCAGCGGGGGGCTCTCCTACGAGCAGTACTTC,CASSLLSGGLSYEQYF
TRBV14,TRBJ2-5,NA,TRBD1,TGTGCCAGCAGCCCCATCGACAGGGCCCAAGAGACCCAGTACTTC,CASSPIDRAQETQYF
TRBV5-1,TRBJ2-3,NA,TRBD2,TGCGCCAGCAGCTTGTCTAGCGGTTTGGGTAGCACAGATACGCAGTATTTT,CASSLSSGLGSTDTQYF
TRBV6-1,TRBJ1-1,NA,NA,TGTGCCAGCAGCGTTAGGGGAACTGAAGCTTTCTTT,CASSVRGTEAFF
TRBV2,TRBJ2-3,NA,TRBD2,TGTGCCAGCAAGCTAGCGGGGGGACGGGCAGATACGCAGTATTTT,CASKLAGGRADTQYF
TRBV7-2,TRBJ2-3,NA,NA,TGTGCCAGCAGCCAGTCGGGGGCCACAGATACGCAGTATTTT,CASSQSGATDTQYF
TRBV7-2,TRBJ2-3,NA,NA,TGTGCCAGCAGCTTTGGGAGGCGCACAGATACGCAGTATTTT,CASSFGRRTDTQYF
TRBV5-1,TRBJ2-3,NA,NA,TGCGCCAGCAGCTCAGACAATACGCAGTATTTT,CASSSDNTQYF
TRBV6-1,TRBJ1-6,NA,NA,TGTGCCAGCAGTGCGGGGCCCTATAATTCACCCCTCCACTTT,CASSAGPYNSPLHF
TRBV27,TRBJ2-7,NA,NA,TGTGCCAGCAGTTTACAGTCAAAGAGGTTCGAGCAGTACTTC,CASSLQSKRFEQYF
TRBV10-3,TRBJ1-1,NA,TRBD1,TGTGCCATCAGGACAGGGGTCATGAACACTGAAGCTTTCTTT,CAIRTGVMNTEAFF
TRBV30,TRBJ1-2,NA,TRBD1,TGTGCCTGGAGGACTAAGGGGGCCCCTAACTATGGCTACACCTTC,CAWRTKGAPNYGYTF
TRBV11-2,TRBJ2-7,few,NA,TGTGCCAGCAGCCCTTCGGGTAGCGTGTCTTCCTACGAGCAGTACTTC,CASSPSGSVSSYEQYF
TRBV28,TRBJ2-5,once,TRBD1,TGTGCCAGCAGTTCCTCCCGGGACAGGGGGCGAGAGACCCAGTACTTC,CASSSSRDRGRETQYF
TRBV6-5,TRBJ2-7,NA,NA,TGTGCCAGCAGTTACCTGATCTCCTACGAGCAGTACTTC,CASSYLISYEQYF
TRBV28,TRBJ1-3,once,NA,TGTGCCAGTTACCCGGGGGGACGGAGCTCTGGAAACACCATATATTTT,CASYPGGRSSGNTIYF
TRBV2,TRBJ1-2,NA,NA,TGTGCCAGCAGTGCCTGGGGGGGCCAAGGCTACACCTTC,CASSAWGGQGYTF
TRBV27,TRBJ2-7,NA,TRBD2,TGTGCCAGCAGCCTAGCGGGAGGGCCCCAGGAGGAGCAGTACTTC,CASSLAGGPQEEQYF
TRBV9,TRBJ2-3,NA,NA,TGTGCCAGCAGCGTAGATCCAGGGCATAGCACAGATACGCAGTATTTT,CASSVDPGHSTDTQYF
TRBV7-2,TRBJ2-7,NA,NA,TGTGCCAGCAGCTTACGTTGGGAGGCCGAGCAGTACTTC,CASSLRWEAEQYF
TRBV6-1,TRBJ2-7,NA,NA,TGTGCCAGCAGTTTGTCGGTGGCAGGGCTTTACGAGCAGTACTTC,CASSLSVAGLYEQYF